The source of this TCR beta chain is a study of HIV-infected patients and healthy controls. The repertoire came from unfractionated whole blood and reflected all unsorted peripheral T cells. cDNA was made from 500 ng RNA using alpha and beta constant primers. Alpha and beta chain libraries were made separately by chain-specific third strand synthesis with multiplexing indices. TCRdb re-derived calls from the 5' RACE reads in MiXCR, one entry per CDR3 protein. This sample has about 17,000 distinct CDR3 sequences, with around a tenth found just once. V lost 5 bases and J lost 0, with 6 bases in between. This CDR3 spans 13 amino acids. CDR1 is MRHNA and CDR2 is SNTAGT in the germline V gene. By frequency in the sample, this clonotype is medium-sized. The antigen remains unidentified. Regarding the study as a whole: HIV-infected repertoires had significantly higher mean Gini indices than controls, possibly reflecting oligoclonality.

This TCR derives from an adult in good health. The chain is built from TRBV6-4 and TRBJ2-3; TRBD2 is a possible D gene (6 bases). The sequenced sample was blood. The CDR3: CASSSGSTDTQYF. CDR3 DNA: TGTGCCAGCAGTAGCGGGAGCACAGATACGCAGTATTTT.